The clone carrying this T cell receptor beta chain showed up just a few times. The antigen is undetermined. These data originate in a study of human T cells and chemical hapten exposure. General study points: There were significantly more large CDR3 similarity clusters among expanded TCRs than among controls.

Time point of the sample: patch test 1, 2 weeks after DPC sensitization. Specified treatment: therapeutic diphenylcyclopropenone sensitization with weekly scalp DPC. Trimming took off 6 bases at V and 2 bases at J, with 11 bases between the two ends. The CDR3 loop spans 14 amino acids. TCRdb analysed the RACE reads with MiXCR anew, one entry per CDR3 protein. The sample contains roughly 100,000 distinct CDR3 sequences, approximately 9.9% of which appear only once. The sequenced sample was whole blood, obtained in connection with sensitization to the hapten diphenylcyclopropenone (DPC). The genes are TRBV12-3 or TRBV12-4 and TRBJ1-5; TRBD1 is a possible D gene (5 bases). This sequence originates from a woman in her forties with alopecia areata. Some clones in this sample may be carry-over from other donors' samples. The CDR3 sequence: CASSAAGGNQPQHF. For the CDR3, the DNA is TGTGCCAGCAGCGCGGCGGGGGGCAATCAGCCCCAGCATTTT.